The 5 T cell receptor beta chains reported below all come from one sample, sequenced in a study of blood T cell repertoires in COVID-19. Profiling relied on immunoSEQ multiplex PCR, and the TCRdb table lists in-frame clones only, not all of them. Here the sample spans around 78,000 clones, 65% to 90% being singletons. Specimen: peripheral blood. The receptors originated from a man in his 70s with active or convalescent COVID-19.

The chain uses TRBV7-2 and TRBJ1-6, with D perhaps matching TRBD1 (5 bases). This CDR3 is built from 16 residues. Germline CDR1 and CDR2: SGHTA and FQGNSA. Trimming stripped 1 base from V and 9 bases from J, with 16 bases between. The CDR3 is CASSLGGGPVGSPLHF. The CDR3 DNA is TGTGCCAGCAGCTTAGGGGGGGGACCAGTGGGTTCACCCCTCCACTTT. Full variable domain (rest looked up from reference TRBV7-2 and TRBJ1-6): GAGVSQSPSNKVTEKGKDVELRCDPISGHTALYWYRQSLGQGLEFLIYFQGNSAPDKSGLPSDRFSAERTGGSVSTLTIQRTQQEDSAVYLCASSLGGGPVGSPLHFGNGTRLTVT.

CDR3 sequence reads: CASSFDRVTNYGYTF. The CDR3, as DNA: TGTGCCAGCAGTTTCGACAGAGTAACTAACTATGGCTACACCTTC. The V gene is TRBV6-2 or TRBV6-3, the J gene TRBJ1-2, with D possibly being TRBD1 (5 bases). The CDR3 totals 15 residues. The V gene lost 4 bases and the J gene lost 0 bases, with 12 bases spanning the gap. The germline CDR1 and CDR2 sequences are MNHEY and SVGEGT.

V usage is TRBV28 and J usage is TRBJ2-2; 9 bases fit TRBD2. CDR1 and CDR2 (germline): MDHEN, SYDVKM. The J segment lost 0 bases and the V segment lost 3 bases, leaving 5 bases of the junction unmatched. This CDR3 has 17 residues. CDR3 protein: CASSFPWTSANTGELFF. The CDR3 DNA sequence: TGTGCCAGCAGTTTCCCCTGGACTAGCGCGAACACCGGGGAGCTGTTTTTT.

The DNA of the CDR3 is TGTGCCAGCAAAGAACCGCGGAAGTATGGCTACACCTTC. Translating gives CASKEPRKYGYTF. The rearrangement links TRBV6-6 to TRBJ1-2; D remains ambiguous. With 7 bases removed from V and 5 bases from J, the gap between germline ends came to 14 bases. Germline loops: CDR1 MNHNY, CDR2 SVGAGI (reference sequence). The CDR3 loop spans 13 amino acids.

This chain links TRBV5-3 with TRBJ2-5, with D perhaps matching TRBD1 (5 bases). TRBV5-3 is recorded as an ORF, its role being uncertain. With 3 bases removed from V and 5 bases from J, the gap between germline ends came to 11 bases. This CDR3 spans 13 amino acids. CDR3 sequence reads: CARSSQGCETQYF. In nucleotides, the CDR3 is TGTGCCAGAAGCTCTCAGGGATGTGAGACCCAGTACTTC.